These T cell receptor beta chains were read from a single sample in a study of shared clonotypes between healthy human individuals. Profiled with immunoSEQ multiplex PCR; TCRdb holds only in-frame clones, not every one. The sample holds 2 million to 3 million clones; 93% are singletons and the top ten take around 0.37%. Sequenced input: naive CD4+ T cells from PBMCs. The receptors stem from a man in his late teens or twenties in good health. Some clones in this sample may be carry-over from other donors' samples. CDR3s include the opening cysteine and the closing phenylalanine or tryptophan. Each record gives: CDR3 length, clone size, V gene, D gene, J gene, CDR3 protein, CDR3 DNA. D genes are given only for firm matches. Clone size is not always given. Where it is, it says once, few, many or a class for expanded clones.

14	NA	TRBV7-9	NA	TRBJ2-2	CASSLTADTGELFF	TGTGCCAGCAGCCTGACAGCCGACACCGGGGAGCTGTTTTTT
16	NA	TRBV27	TRBD2	TRBJ2-1	CASSPLGSGRYNEQFF	TGTGCCAGCAGTCCCCTCGGGAGCGGGAGATACAATGAGCAGTTCTTC
16	NA	TRBV4-1	TRBD2	TRBJ2-3	CASSQAGLAGLDTQYF	TGCGCCAGCAGCCAAGCGGGACTAGCGGGTTTAGATACGCAGTATTTT
16	NA	TRBV18	TRBD2	TRBJ2-1	CASSPRGLAGVDEQFF	TGTGCCAGCTCTCCTAGGGGACTAGCGGGAGTGGATGAGCAGTTCTTC
14	once	TRBV7-9	TRBD2	TRBJ2-1	CASSFRLAGDEQFF	TGTGCCAGCAGCTTTCGCCTAGCGGGAGATGAGCAGTTCTTC
15	NA	TRBV11-2	NA	TRBJ2-3	CASSLDRPDWSTQYF	TGTGCCAGCAGCTTAGATCGGCCAGATTGGAGTACGCAGTATTTT
15	NA	TRBV28	NA	TRBJ2-1	CASRLLRSSYNEQFF	TGTGCCAGCCGGCTTTTAAGGAGCTCCTACAATGAGCAGTTCTTC
15	NA	TRBV4-1	NA	TRBJ1-2	CASSQDPKDRTAYTF	TGCGCCAGCAGCCAAGATCCGAAAGATAGGACTGCCTACACCTTC
16	NA	TRBV28	NA	TRBJ1-5	CASSPAPGRAFVPQHF	TGTGCCAGCAGTCCCGCACCCGGGAGGGCGTTCGTGCCCCAGCATTTT
17	NA	TRBV27	NA	TRBJ2-4	CASSLFSNTRVKNIQYF	TGTGCCAGCAGCCTCTTTTCCAACACAAGGGTCAAAAACATTCAGTACTTC
15	NA	TRBV19	TRBD2	TRBJ2-1	CASSLAGNSYNEQFF	TGTGCCAGTAGTCTAGCGGGAAACTCCTACAATGAGCAGTTCTTC
15	few	TRBV18	TRBD1	TRBJ2-5	CASSPRDRTKETQYF	TGTGCCAGCTCACCACGGGACAGAACTAAAGAGACCCAGTACTTC
17	NA	TRBV9	NA	TRBJ1-2	CASSVGGGWDPGDGYTF	TGTGCCAGCAGCGTAGGGGGAGGGTGGGACCCCGGGGATGGCTACACCTTC
14	NA	TRBV28	TRBD1	TRBJ1-2	CASSYRGTNYGYTF	TGTGCCAGCAGCTACAGGGGGACTAACTATGGCTACACCTTC
16	NA	TRBV14	NA	TRBJ1-2	CASSQPTGVRLYGYTF	TGTGCCAGCAGCCAACCAACGGGGGTCCGACTCTATGGCTACACCTTC
14	NA	TRBV6-5	NA	TRBJ2-5	CASSYDSNPETQYF	TGTGCCAGCAGTTACGATTCTAATCCGGAGACCCAGTACTTC
17	NA	TRBV10-2	TRBD1	TRBJ1-2	CASSDRRGQGSGSGYTF	TGCGCCAGCAGTGACCGGCGGGGACAGGGTAGCGGGAGTGGCTACACCTTC
12	NA	TRBV10-3	NA	TRBJ1-5	CAISEVNQPQHF	TGTGCCATCAGTGAAGTTAATCAGCCCCAGCATTTT
13	NA	TRBV19	NA	TRBJ2-5	CASSRWEQETQYF	TGTGCCAGTAGTAGGTGGGAGCAAGAGACCCAGTACTTC
13	NA	TRBV6-1	NA	TRBJ1-3	CASSEGSLNTIYF	TGTGCCAGCAGCGAGGGGTCTCTGAACACCATATATTTT
19	NA	TRBV13	TRBD2	TRBJ2-1	CASRSPGASGESSYNEQFF	TGTGCCAGCAGATCCCCCGGGGCTAGCGGGGAAAGCTCCTACAATGAGCAGTTCTTC
15	NA	TRBV7-2	TRBD2	TRBJ2-7	CASSFRREGDHEQYF	TGTGCCAGCAGCTTTCGTCGGGAGGGTGACCACGAGCAGTACTTC
13	NA	TRBV27	TRBD2	TRBJ2-5	CASRAWEGETQYF	TGTGCCAGCAGGGCCTGGGAGGGAGAGACCCAGTACTTC
11	NA	TRBV14	NA	TRBJ2-1	CASSQGSEQFF	TGTGCCAGCAGCCAGGGTAGTGAGCAGTTCTTC
15	NA	TRBV11-3	TRBD2	TRBJ2-3	CASSRSGSHTDTQYF	TGTGCCAGCAGCCGCAGCGGGAGCCACACAGATACGCAGTATTTT
16	NA	TRBV7-8	TRBD1	TRBJ1-5	CASSLGQGERNQPQHF	TGTGCCAGCAGCTTGGGACAGGGAGAAAGGAATCAGCCCCAGCATTTT
14	NA	TRBV5-1	NA	TRBJ2-2	CASSLDPGTGELFF	TGCGCCAGCAGCTTGGACCCCGGGACCGGGGAGCTGTTTTTT
16	NA	TRBV5-4	TRBD1	TRBJ1-1	CASSLPGQQGDTEAFF	TGTGCCAGCAGCTTGCCGGGACAGCAGGGTGACACTGAAGCTTTCTTT
14	once	TRBV30	NA	TRBJ1-3	CASGTSGSGNTIYF	TGTGCCTCAGGGACATCGGGCTCTGGAAACACCATATATTTT
16	NA	TRBV4-3	TRBD2	TRBJ2-1	CASSQASGNGYNEQFF	TGCGCCAGCAGCCAAGCTAGCGGGAATGGGTACAATGAGCAGTTCTTC
14	NA	TRBV28	NA	TRBJ1-6	CASSPGLGDSPLHF	TGTGCCAGCAGCCCCGGGCTGGGGGATTCACCCCTCCACTTT
15	once	TRBV28	NA	TRBJ2-7	CASRSTGTDAYEQYF	TGTGCCAGCAGAAGCACCGGGACGGATGCCTACGAGCAGTACTTC
15	NA	TRBV7-4	TRBD1	TRBJ2-5	CASSLLGTGQETQYF	TGTGCCAGCAGCTTATTAGGGACAGGACAAGAGACCCAGTACTTC
14	NA	TRBV14	NA	TRBJ1-1	CASSQVGDGTEAFF	TGTGCCAGCAGCCAGGTAGGGGATGGCACTGAAGCTTTCTTT
14	NA	TRBV2	NA	TRBJ1-2	CASSARGSGDGYTF	TGTGCCAGCAGTGCGAGGGGGTCAGGGGATGGCTACACCTTC
14	NA	TRBV7-6	NA	TRBJ2-2	CASSLAGATGELFF	TGTGCCAGCAGCTTAGCGGGGGCCACCGGGGAGCTGTTTTTT
13	NA	TRBV29-1	NA	TRBJ2-7	CSVEDQGPEKQYF	TGCAGCGTTGAAGATCAAGGACCCGAAAAGCAGTACTTC
15	NA	TRBV5-1	NA	TRBJ2-5	CASSLEVLQQETQYF	TGCGCCAGCAGCTTGGAGGTGCTACAGCAAGAGACCCAGTACTTC
12	NA	TRBV29-1	TRBD1	TRBJ1-1	CSVATGGTEAFF	TGCAGCGTTGCGACAGGGGGGACCGAAGCTTTCTTT
14	NA	TRBV7-3	NA	TRBJ2-3	CASSMTLSTDTQYF	TGTGCCAGCAGTATGACCCTCAGCACAGATACGCAGTATTTT
15	NA	TRBV4-2	NA	TRBJ2-7	CASSQGDGPLNEQYF	TGTGCCAGCAGCCAAGGAGACGGACCCCTGAACGAGCAGTACTTC
14	NA	TRBV5-6	NA	TRBJ2-7	CASSLAGGTYEQYF	TGTGCCAGCAGCTTGGCCGGGGGCACGTACGAGCAGTACTTC